This T cell receptor beta chain was found in a study of blood T cell repertoires in COVID-19. Study overall: Samples of COVID-19 (acute and convalescent) were obtained from the United States, Italy and Spain. PBMCs, B-cell-depleted T cells, or T cells were the source of the cDNA or gDNA that made up the material.

This clone was seen once. In the source study's methods: Estimated nucleated cell counts came from reference gene primer amplification. Produced via immunoSEQ multiplex PCR; TCRdb's table is partial and in-frame only. That table is the source of V, J and clone size, and D and trimming were worked out from the DNA. The sample holds 65,000 to 90,000 clones, around 83% seen once. CDR3 size: 15 residues. Germline lookup yields CDR1 LGHDT and CDR2 YNNKEL (reference sequence). V lost 4 bases and J lost 4, with 16 bases in between. The chain uses TRBV3-1 (or the pseudogene TRBV3-2) and TRBJ1-1; TRBD1 might be the D (6 bases). The sequenced sample consisted of peripheral blood. The sequence was collected from a woman aged 55-69 years with acute or convalescent COVID-19. The CDR3 nucleotides read TGTGCCAGCAGCCGAGCTAGGGGGACGGCCACTGAAGCTTTCTTT. This translates into CASSRARGTATEAFF.